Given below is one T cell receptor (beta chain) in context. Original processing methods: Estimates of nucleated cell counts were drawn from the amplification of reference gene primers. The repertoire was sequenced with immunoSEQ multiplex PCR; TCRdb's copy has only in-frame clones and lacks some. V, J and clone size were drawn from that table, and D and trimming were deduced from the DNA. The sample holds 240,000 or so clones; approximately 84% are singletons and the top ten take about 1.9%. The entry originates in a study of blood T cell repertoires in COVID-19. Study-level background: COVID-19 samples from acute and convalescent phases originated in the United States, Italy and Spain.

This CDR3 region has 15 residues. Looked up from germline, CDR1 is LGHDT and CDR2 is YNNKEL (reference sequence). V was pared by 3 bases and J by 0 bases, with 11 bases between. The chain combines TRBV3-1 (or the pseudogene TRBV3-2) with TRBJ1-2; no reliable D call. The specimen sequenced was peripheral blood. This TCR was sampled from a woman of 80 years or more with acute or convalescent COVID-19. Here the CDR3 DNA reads TGTGCCAGCAGCCAGAGGGCCGATTCTAACTATGGCTACACCTTC. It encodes CASSQRADSNYGYTF.